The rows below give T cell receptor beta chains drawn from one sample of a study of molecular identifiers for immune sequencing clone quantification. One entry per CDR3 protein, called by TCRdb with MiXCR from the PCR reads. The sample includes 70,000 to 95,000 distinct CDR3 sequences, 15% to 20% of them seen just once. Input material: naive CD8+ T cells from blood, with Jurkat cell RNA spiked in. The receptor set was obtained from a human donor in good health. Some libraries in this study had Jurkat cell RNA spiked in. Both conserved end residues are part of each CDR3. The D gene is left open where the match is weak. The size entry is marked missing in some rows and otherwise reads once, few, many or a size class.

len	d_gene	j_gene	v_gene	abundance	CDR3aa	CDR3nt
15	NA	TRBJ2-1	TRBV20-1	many	CSARDTSYLYNEQFF	TGCAGTGCTAGAGATACTAGCTATTTGTACAATGAGCAGTTCTTC
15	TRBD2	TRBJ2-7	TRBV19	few	CASSAASGPTYEQYF	TGTGCCAGTAGCGCCGCTAGCGGGCCGACCTACGAGCAGTACTTC
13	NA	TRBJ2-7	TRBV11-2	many	CASTLGPGYEQYF	TGTGCCAGCACCCTAGGACCTGGCTACGAGCAGTACTTC
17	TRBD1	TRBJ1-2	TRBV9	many	CASSVGRDSPANYGYTF	TGTGCCAGCAGCGTAGGCCGGGACAGCCCCGCTAACTATGGCTACACCTTC
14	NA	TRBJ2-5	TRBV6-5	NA	CASSYSGIQETQYF	TGTGCCAGCAGTTATAGTGGGATTCAAGAGACCCAGTACTTC
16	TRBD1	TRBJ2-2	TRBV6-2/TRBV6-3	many	CASAPLRQGRTGELFF	TGTGCCAGCGCCCCACTGCGACAGGGGCGGACCGGGGAGCTGTTTTTT
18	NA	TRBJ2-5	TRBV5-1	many	CASSLFPQTGTDQETQYF	TGCGCCAGCAGCTTGTTCCCCCAAACCGGGACCGATCAAGAGACCCAGTACTTC
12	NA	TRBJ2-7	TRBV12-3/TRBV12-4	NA	CASRGGNYEQYF	TGTGCCAGCAGAGGGGGAAACTACGAGCAGTACTTC
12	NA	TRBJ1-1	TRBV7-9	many	CASSSLGAEAFF	TGTGCCAGCAGCTCGCTCGGCGCTGAAGCTTTCTTT
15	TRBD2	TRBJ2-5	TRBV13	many	CASSPSTSEFRTQYF	TGTGCCAGCAGCCCGTCGACTAGCGAATTCCGGACCCAGTACTTC
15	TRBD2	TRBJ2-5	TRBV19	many	CASSMLAGGRETQYF	TGTGCCAGTAGTATGCTAGCGGGGGGACGTGAGACCCAGTACTTC
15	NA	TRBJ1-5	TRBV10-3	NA	CAISDPGGNNQPQHF	TGTGCCATCAGTGACCCGGGGGGAAACAATCAGCCCCAGCATTTT
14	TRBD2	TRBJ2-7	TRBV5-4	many	CASSLWGGGEEQYF	TGTGCCAGCAGCTTGTGGGGGGGAGGGGAGGAGCAGTACTTC
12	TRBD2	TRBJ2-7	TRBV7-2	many	CASSLRGEEQYF	TGTGCCAGCAGCTTGCGGGGGGAGGAGCAGTACTTC
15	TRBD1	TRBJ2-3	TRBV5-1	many	CASSFGQAGTDTQYF	TGCGCCAGCAGCTTCGGACAGGCTGGCACAGATACGCAGTATTTT
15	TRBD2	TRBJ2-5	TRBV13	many	CASSLVLAGVETQYF	TGTGCCAGCAGCTTAGTACTAGCGGGAGTTGAGACCCAGTACTTC
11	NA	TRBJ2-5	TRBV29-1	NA	CSVAGEETQYF	TGCAGCGTTGCAGGGGAAGAGACCCAGTACTTC